This entry features one T cell receptor (beta chain) sequence. The antigen is unknown. The sample belongs to a study of shared clonotypes between healthy human individuals. Germline V gene sequence: CDR1 MNHEY, CDR2 SMNVEV (reference sequence). CDR3 length: 14 residues. The V and J ends lost 4 bases and 6 bases, in that order; junction bases with no gene match: 4. Original analysis: Filtering differed because ImmunoSEQ produced junction-only sequences that carried no quality scores. Assay used: immunoSEQ multiplex PCR; TCRdb lists only in-frame clones, some missing. V, J and clone size are taken as reported in that table, and D and trimming were inferred from the DNA itself. The table shows about 520,000 clones, with 90% to 97% occurring only once. Study conclusions and caveats: At large depth, rarefaction still showed sorted-subset sequencing to be incomplete. Sharing across four donors was seen in roughly 5% of naive CD4 clonotypes.

The receptor's source is a woman in her 30s in good health. The sample consisted of naive CD4+ T cells sorted from blood. The subset here: CD45RA+ positively selected. The genes are TRBV27 and TRBJ2-1; 9 bases are a match to TRBD1. CDR3 sequence: CASSSRDRVNEQFF. For the CDR3, the DNA is TGTGCCAGCAGTTCGCGGGACAGGGTCAATGAGCAGTTCTTC.